This TCR beta chain was sequenced during a study of shared clonotypes between healthy human individuals. Profiled with immunoSEQ multiplex PCR; TCRdb holds only in-frame clones, not every one. The table records roughly 500,000 clones, 76% of them present only once. Sequenced material: PBMCs. The sequence came from a woman aged 40 to 49 in good health. Some clones in this sample may be carry-over from other donors' samples.

In DNA form, the CDR3 reads TGCGCCAGCAGTCCCGCCTTTTCTGGAAACACCATATATTTT. Amino acid sequence: CASSPAFSGNTIYF. The chain joins TRBV5-1 to TRBJ1-3; D remains ambiguous. Germline lookup yields CDR1 SGHRS and CDR2 YFSETQ. The CDR3 covers 14 residues. Trimming left V 5 bases short and J 1 base short, with 10 bases between.